One sample yielded the 29 T cell receptor beta chains listed below, sequenced in a study of T cells in Graves' hyperthyroidism and ophthalmopathy. The investigators amplified TCR beta CDR3 regions from RNA transcripts. First-round RT-PCR of the TCR CDR3 relied on the HTBI primer set. One entry per CDR3 protein, called by TCRdb with MiXCR from the multiplex PCR reads. The repertoire consists of around 610,000 distinct CDR3 sequences, with about 15% occurring once and the leading ten covering 3.5% to 4.5%. The specimen sequenced was blood. The receptors originated from a woman aged 35 to 49 with Graves' ophthalmopathy.

The chain combines TRBV20-1 with TRBJ2-5; 10 bases agree with TRBD2. Germline trimming cut 6 bases from V and 5 bases from J; bases unmatched to any gene: 15. Germline V gives CDR1 DFQATT, CDR2 SNEGSKA (reference sequence). CDR3 length: 16 amino acids. The CDR3 DNA sequence: TGCAGTGCCAGGGTCTTTTTAGCGGGAGGCGAGGAGACCCAGTACTTC. This translates into CSARVFLAGGEETQYF.

This clonotype was counted only a few times. This chain connects TRBV11-1 to TRBJ2-7; 8 bases fit TRBD1. The V gene end was trimmed by 0 bases and the J gene end by 6 bases; junction bases not matched to a gene: 7. CDR3 size: 15 residues. Germline CDR1 reads SGHAT; CDR2 reads FQDESV (reference sequence). DNA for the CDR3: TGTGCCAGCAGCTTAGCGGGCGCAGGGGGCCGCGAGCAGTACTTC. Translating it yields CASSLAGAGGREQYF.

This clonotype was picked up a small number of times. V usage is TRBV19 and J usage is TRBJ2-2; 13 nucleotides line up with TRBD2. CDR1 and CDR2 from the germline V gene are LNHDA and SQIVND (reference sequence). Unmatched junction bases numbered 12, after V lost 5 bases and J lost 6 bases. The CDR3 spans 18 residues. This CDR3 is CASSPRPGLAGMAGELFF. Written as DNA, the CDR3 is TGTGCCAGTAGTCCCCGACCGGGACTAGCGGGAATGGCCGGGGAGCTGTTTTTT.

This clonotype was observed a handful of times. The chain combines TRBV27 with TRBJ2-7; weak D call: TRBD2 (8 bases). Trimming removed 6 bases at V and 2 bases at J, with 17 bases between. Germline CDR1 is MNHEY and CDR2 is SMNVEV (reference sequence). This CDR3 has 15 amino acids. The CDR3 loop is CASRTNRGLAYEQYF. CDR3 in DNA: TGTGCCAGCAGGACCAACAGGGGACTAGCCTACGAGCAGTACTTC.

This clonotype was seen ten or more times. This chain connects TRBV20-1 to TRBJ1-5; TRBD1 agrees at 7 bases. There are 15 residues in the CDR3. The germline CDR1 and CDR2 sequences are DFQATT and SNEGSKA (reference sequence). With V trimmed by 0 bases and J by 4 bases, 6 bases remained unmatched. CDR3 nucleotides: TGCAGTGCTAGAGATAGGGACAGCCCGAATCAGCCCCAGCATTTT. Its protein product is CSARDRDSPNQPQHF.

Regarding this clonotype: This may arise from a read error, as a much more abundant clone is one base away. The genes are TRBV5-1 and TRBJ2-1, with 8 bases identical to TRBD1. The CDR3 consists of 15 residues. Germline values: CDR1 SGHRS, CDR2 YFSETQ. This CDR3 is CVSSSRTGNRNEQFF. The CDR3 coding sequence is TGCGTCAGCAGCTCGAGGACAGGGAATCGGAATGAGCAGTTCTTC.

There are a few counts of this clonotype. The V and J genes are TRBV11-2 and TRBJ2-7; perhaps TRBD2 as D (6 bases). The germline CDR1 and CDR2 sequences are SGHAT and FQNNGV. The CDR3 contains 14 residues. V lost 5 bases, J lost 5 bases, and 16 bases lay in between. The CDR3 is CASSRGLGLHEQYF. CDR3 coding DNA: TGTGCCAGCAGCCGTGGGCTAGGACTACACGAGCAGTACTTC. The variable domain in full, with the rest retrieved from reference TRBV11-2 and TRBJ2-7, is EAGVAQSPRYKIIEKRQSVAFWCNPISGHATLYWYQQILGQGPKLLIQFQNNGVVDDSQLPKDRFSAERLKGVDSTLKIQPAKLEDSAVYLCASSRGLGLHEQYFGPGTRLTVT.

The chain links TRBV30 to TRBJ2-2; tentatively, D is TRBD2 (6 bases). The CDR3 has 13 amino acids. Trimming took 2 bases from V and 11 from J, leaving 15 bases between them. CDR1 is GTSNPN, CDR2 SVGIG, per germline (reference sequence). As DNA, the CDR3 is TGTGCCTGGAGTCGGGGGACCCGTGGTGAGCTGTTTTTT. This codes for CAWSRGTRGELFF. The full variable domain, with the rest looked up from reference TRBV30 and TRBJ2-2, is SQTIHQWPATLVQPVGSPLSLECTVEGTSNPNLYWYRQAAGRGLQLLFYSVGIGQISSEVPQNLSASRPQDRQFILSSKKLLLSDSGFYLCAWSRGTRGELFFGEGSRLTVL.

In its sample, this clonotype was seen many times. V gene TRBV5-1 combines with J gene TRBJ2-7; either TRBD1 or TRBD2 may supply D (5 bases each). CDR1 and CDR2 from the germline V gene are SGHRS and YFSETQ. With 0 bases removed from V and 6 bases from J, the gap between germline ends came to 16 bases. The CDR3 runs 15 residues. In nucleotides, the CDR3 is TGCGCCAGCAGCTTGGTGGGGGTACCTAGGGGCGAGCAGTACTTC. Protein product: CASSLVGVPRGEQYF.

The chain uses TRBV6-2 or TRBV6-3 and TRBJ2-7; 7 nucleotides align to TRBD1. The CDR3 loop spans 14 amino acids. Germline values: CDR1 MNHEY, CDR2 SVGEGT. The V segment lost 5 bases and the J segment 4 bases; nucleotides outside the gene matches: 8. Here the CDR3 DNA reads TGTGCCAGCAGTCTCGACAGGGCTCTTTACGAGCAGTACTTC. Protein: CASSLDRALYEQYF.

This clonotype came up many times. The DNA for the CDR3 is TGTGCCAGCAGTGACCTGGACCGGATTACACCGCGTATATATTTT. This sequence encodes CASSDLDRITPRIYF. The rearrangement uses TRBV12-3 or TRBV12-4 and TRBJ1-3; D ambiguous. The V end lost 5 bases, the J end lost 13 bases, and 24 bases lay between the germline ends. The CDR3 runs 15 residues.

This clonotype was seen many times. The rearrangement links TRBV7-2 to TRBJ2-5; 12 bases are shared with TRBD2. The J segment lost 3 bases and the V segment lost 5 bases, leaving 4 bases of the junction unmatched. The CDR3 has 15 amino acids. Per germline, CDR1 SGHTA and CDR2 FQGNSA. The CDR3 DNA follows: TGTGCCAGCAGCCTACTAGCGGGAGGCGAAGAGACCCAGTACTTC. Amino acid sequence: CASSLLAGGEETQYF.

This clonotype has at least ten counts. V is TRBV20-1 and J is TRBJ2-2, with 9 bases fitting TRBD1. CDR1 is DFQATT, CDR2 SNEGSKA, per germline (reference sequence). The V and J ends lost 5 bases and 5 bases, in that order; junction bases with no gene match: 0. The CDR3 totals 12 residues. The CDR3 sequence is CSAGQGTGELFF. The CDR3 nucleotides are TGCAGTGCTGGACAGGGGACCGGGGAGCTGTTTTTT.

The sample holds a few counts of this clonotype. CDR3 nucleotides: TGTGCCAGCAGTTACTCGACCGCGACAGGGGAGGATGGCTACACCTTC. This encodes CASSYSTATGEDGYTF. V and J are TRBV6-5 and TRBJ1-2; TRBD1 agrees at 8 bases. Germline loops: CDR1 MNHEY, CDR2 SVGAGI. V was pared by 0 bases and J by 6 bases, with 9 bases of the junction left unmatched. CDR3 length: 16 amino acids.

In this sample, this clonotype turned up many times. J is TRBJ2-7 and V is TRBV12-3 or TRBV12-4; 7 nucleotides match TRBD2. J gave up 7 bases and V 6 bases, and 12 bases lay outside the gene matches. The CDR3 has 14 amino acids. CDR3 bases: TGTGCCAGCAGCCGGAACCAAAGGGGAGGGGAGCAGTACTTC. Its translation: CASSRNQRGGEQYF.

This clonotype was observed at least ten times. The rearrangement links TRBV28 to TRBJ1-1, with TRBD1 as a possible D gene (5 bases). Germline assignment: CDR1 MDHEN and CDR2 SYDVKM. The CDR3 is made up of 12 amino acids. Trimming shortened V by 7 bases and J by 10 bases, and 16 bases separated the two germline ends. CDR3 protein: CASTTQGVAAFF. Written as DNA, the CDR3 is TGTGCCAGCACCACTCAGGGAGTGGCAGCTTTCTTT. Full variable domain (rest looked up from reference TRBV28 and TRBJ1-1): DVKVTQSSRYLVKRTGEKVFLECVQDMDHENMFWYRQDPGLGLRLIYFSYDVKMKEKGDIPEGYSVSREKKERFSLILESASTNQTSMYLCASTTQGVAAFFGQGTRLTVV.

This clonotype came up a few times. CDR3 sequence reads: CASSQRTGDQPQHF. The DNA of the CDR3 is TGCGCCAGCAGCCAGAGGACAGGGGATCAGCCCCAGCATTTT. The rearrangement links TRBV4-1 to TRBJ1-5; 9 bases agree with TRBD1. The CDR3 covers 14 residues. J was trimmed by 5 bases and V by 3 bases; bases with no gene match: 2. CDR1 and CDR2 from the germline V gene are MGHRA and YSYEKL.

This clonotype occurred many times. This sequence joins TRBV20-1 and TRBJ2-7; TRBD1 matches 8 bases. CDR1 is DFQATT and CDR2 is SNEGSKA in the germline V gene (reference sequence). The CDR3 is made up of 14 amino acids. The trim removed 3 bases at V and 2 bases at J, leaving 6 bases unmatched. CDR3 protein: CSARDRDVTYEQYF. CDR3 in DNA: TGCAGTGCTAGGGACAGGGACGTTACCTACGAGCAGTACTTC.

The table lists this clonotype with many counts. The J gene is TRBJ1-1, the V gene TRBV12-5; possibly TRBD1 for D (6 bases). The CDR3 has 18 residues. Germline V gives CDR1 LGHNT, CDR2 FRNRAP. V lost 0 bases and J 0 bases, leaving 17 bases between the germline ends. As DNA, the CDR3 is TGTGCTAGTGGTTTGGTTGGGGGGCACTCGGGGCTGAACACTGAAGCTTTCTTT. It translates to CASGLVGGHSGLNTEAFF.

The chain uses TRBV11-1 and TRBJ1-1; D unclear. CDR1 and CDR2 from the germline V gene are SGHAT and FQDESV (reference sequence). V was clipped by 3 bases and J by 0 bases, with 11 bases between them. The CDR3 has 15 residues. CDR3 DNA sequence: TGTGCCAGCAGCTTCAGAAATCCTATGAACACTGAAGCTTTCTTT. Translating gives CASSFRNPMNTEAFF.

This clonotype occurred many times. The chain is built from TRBV6-1 and TRBJ2-7; the D gene is possibly TRBD2 (5 bases). CDR1 and CDR2 (germline): MNHNS, SASEGT. The V and J ends lost 4 bases and 6 bases respectively, with 13 bases between them. The CDR3 is 13 amino acids. The CDR3 nucleotides read TGTGCCAGCAGTGTGGGAGTAATACTCGAGCAGTACTTC. Its translation: CASSVGVILEQYF.

This clonotype was recorded at least ten times. The rearrangement uses TRBV24-1 and TRBJ1-2; TRBD1 aligns across 8 bases. The CDR3 length is 15 residues. V lost 3 bases, J lost 0 bases, and 2 bases stayed unmatched. From germline, CDR1 is KGHDR and CDR2 SFDVKD. CDR3: CATSDRDRPNYGYTF. The CDR3 coding sequence is TGTGCCACCAGTGATCGGGACAGGCCTAACTATGGCTACACCTTC.

The chain recombines TRBV29-1 with TRBJ2-7, with D possibly matching TRBD1 (6 bases). The CDR3 is 12 amino acids. Trimming removed 5 bases from V and 0 bases from J, with 8 bases in between. The germline gives CDR1 SQVTM, CDR2 ANQGSEA. The CDR3 here is CSVRGFSYEQYF. The CDR3 DNA sequence: TGCAGCGTTAGGGGGTTCTCCTACGAGCAGTACTTC.

This clonotype occurred a few times. The rearrangement joins TRBV11-2 to TRBJ1-5, with 10 bases lining up with TRBD1. V shed 5 bases, J shed 2 bases, and the junction held 6 bases outside the gene matches. The CDR3 consists of 16 residues. Germline V lookup: CDR1 SGHAT, CDR2 FQNNGV. CDR3 coding DNA: TGTGCCAGCAGCCCAGGGACAGGGGAAGGCAATCAGCCCCAGCATTTT. Encoded protein: CASSPGTGEGNQPQHF.

There are many counts of this clonotype. The V and J genes are TRBV7-2 and TRBJ1-2; D is unclear. Trimming took 3 bases from V and 8 from J, leaving 10 bases between them. The germline V gene has CDR1 SGHTA and CDR2 FQGNSA. This CDR3 comprises 12 residues. CDR3 sequence (DNA): TGTGCCAGCAGCTTCCCCGTAGGGGGCTACACCTTC. Translating gives CASSFPVGGYTF.

Ten or more counts support this clonotype. V and J are TRBV28 and TRBJ2-4, with TRBD1 identical over 9 bases. The junction had 7 bases not matched to a gene; V was cut back by 6 bases and J by 7 bases. Germline V gene data show CDR1 as MDHEN and CDR2 as SYDVKM. CDR3 size: 14 residues. CDR3 DNA sequence: TGTGCCAGCAGCACGGGACAGGGAGGCAACATTCAGTACTTC. This codes for CASSTGQGGNIQYF.

This clonotype was seen repeatedly, ten times or more. The chain carries TRBV5-1 and TRBJ1-3; tentatively, D is TRBD1 (6 bases). V dropped 4 bases and J dropped 0 bases, with 8 bases sitting between them. Per the germline V gene, CDR1 is SGHRS and CDR2 is YFSETQ. The CDR3 runs to 14 residues. The CDR3 protein is CASSQGTSGNTIYF. The DNA for the CDR3 is TGCGCCAGCAGCCAGGGGACCTCTGGAAACACCATATATTTT.

V usage is TRBV20-1 and J usage is TRBJ2-5; 7 bases match TRBD2. The trim removed 3 bases at V and 2 bases at J, leaving 12 bases unmatched. The length of the CDR3 is 16 residues. CDR1 and CDR2 (germline): DFQATT, SNEGSKA (reference sequence). CDR3 nucleotides: TGCAGTGCTAGGCCCTCGGGGCGGGAGATACAAGAGACCCAGTACTTC. It encodes CSARPSGREIQETQYF.

This clonotype was counted a few times. The V and J genes are TRBV20-1 and TRBJ2-5; 12 bases align to TRBD2. In germline, CDR1 is DFQATT, CDR2 SNEGSKA (reference sequence). This CDR3 region has 18 residues. The V and J ends lost 0 bases and 5 bases, in that order; junction bases with no gene match: 13. This CDR3 reads CSARDRLAGEYFAETQYF. The CDR3 nucleotides are TGCAGTGCTAGAGATCGACTAGCGGGAGAGTATTTTGCGGAGACCCAGTACTTC.